This TCR beta chain is from a study of blood T cell repertoires in COVID-19. V trimming: 1 base; J trimming: 6 bases; junction bases outside the gene matches: 6. The germline gives CDR1 LGHDT, CDR2 YNNKEL (reference sequence). The CDR3 has 16 amino acids. Assay used: immunoSEQ multiplex PCR; TCRdb lists only in-frame clones, some missing. The sample yields roughly 140,000 clones, about 80% seen once. This TCR derives from a young woman who had been exposed to COVID-19. The V gene is TRBV3-1 (or the pseudogene TRBV3-2), the J gene TRBJ1-6; TRBD1 matches 7 bases. Input material: PBMCs or T cells enriched from blood (not recorded which). The CDR3 reads CASSQARQGPNSPLHF. The CDR3 coding sequence is TGTGCCAGCAGCCAAGCTCGACAGGGACCTAATTCACCCCTCCACTTT.